These T cell receptor beta chains were read from a single sample in a study of cytomegalovirus exposure and HLA in healthy donors. Here immunoSEQ multiplex PCR was the method, and the copy in TCRdb shows in-frame clones only, minus some. The sample lists roughly 100,000 clones; around 75% were seen once. The sequencing input was PBMCs. The source is a man in his forties or fifties in good health and CMV-seronegative. CDR3s include the opening cysteine and the closing phenylalanine or tryptophan. A D gene is named only where the DNA matches it firmly. Some rows mark clone size as missing; the rest say once, few, many or name a class of expanded clone.

abundance: NA; j_gene: TRBJ2-7; d_gene: NA; v_gene: TRBV2; CDR3aa: CASKKLDSYEQYF; CDR3nt: TGTGCCAGCAAGAAATTAGACTCCTACGAGCAGTACTTC
abundance: NA; j_gene: TRBJ1-2; d_gene: TRBD1; v_gene: TRBV5-1; CDR3aa: CASSGIQGKKDGYTF; CDR3nt: TGCGCCAGCAGCGGAATACAGGGGAAGAAGGATGGCTACACCTTC
abundance: few; j_gene: TRBJ1-3; d_gene: TRBD1; v_gene: TRBV2; CDR3aa: CASGSRTGRNTIYF; CDR3nt: TGTGCCAGTGGGTCACGGACAGGGAGGAACACCATATATTTT
abundance: once; j_gene: TRBJ1-3; d_gene: TRBD1; v_gene: TRBV7-6; CDR3aa: CASSTQPGTVVGNTIYF; CDR3nt: TGTGCCAGCAGCACCCAGCCCGGGACAGTTGTGGGAAACACCATATATTTT
abundance: NA; j_gene: TRBJ2-7; d_gene: NA; v_gene: TRBV5-6; CDR3aa: CASSLDWTAYEQYF; CDR3nt: TGTGCCAGCAGCTTGGACTGGACAGCCTACGAGCAGTACTTC
abundance: NA; j_gene: TRBJ2-3; d_gene: TRBD2; v_gene: TRBV27; CDR3aa: CASSSRTSVSTDTQYF; CDR3nt: TGTGCCAGCAGTTCTCGGACTAGCGTAAGCACAGATACGCAGTATTTT
abundance: NA; j_gene: TRBJ2-7; d_gene: TRBD1; v_gene: TRBV4-3; CDR3aa: CASSQDPARGLGEQYF; CDR3nt: TGCGCCAGCAGCCAAGATCCCGCCAGGGGGCTCGGCGAGCAGTACTTC
abundance: once; j_gene: TRBJ2-3; d_gene: NA; v_gene: TRBV2; CDR3aa: CASSKDRVSGTDTQYF; CDR3nt: TGTGCCAGCTCTAAGGACAGAGTCTCGGGCACAGATACGCAGTATTTT
abundance: NA; j_gene: TRBJ1-1; d_gene: NA; v_gene: TRBV5-6; CDR3aa: CASSLNFGQHTEAFF; CDR3nt: TGTGCCAGCAGCTTGAATTTCGGACAGCACACTGAAGCTTTCTTT
abundance: NA; j_gene: TRBJ2-3; d_gene: TRBD2; v_gene: TRBV13; CDR3aa: CASSLSRGSMDTQYF; CDR3nt: TGTGCCAGCAGCTTATCGCGCGGGAGCATGGATACGCAGTATTTT
abundance: NA; j_gene: TRBJ1-2; d_gene: TRBD1; v_gene: TRBV6-1; CDR3aa: CASSTDTGGGYGYTF; CDR3nt: TGTGCCAGCAGTACGGATACAGGGGGCGGCTATGGCTACACCTTC
abundance: NA; j_gene: TRBJ2-5; d_gene: TRBD1; v_gene: TRBV4-2; CDR3aa: CASSRLGTDSQETQYF; CDR3nt: TGTGCCAGCAGCCGATTAGGGACAGACAGCCAAGAGACCCAGTACTTC
abundance: NA; j_gene: TRBJ1-2; d_gene: NA; v_gene: TRBV7-9; CDR3aa: CASSLGAKNYGYTF; CDR3nt: TGTGCCAGCAGCTTAGGGGCCAAAAACTATGGCTACACCTTC
abundance: NA; j_gene: TRBJ2-5; d_gene: NA; v_gene: TRBV5-4; CDR3aa: CASSLWSGQETQYF; CDR3nt: TGTGCCAGCAGCTTGTGGTCAGGCCAAGAGACCCAGTACTTC
abundance: NA; j_gene: TRBJ2-7; d_gene: TRBD2; v_gene: TRBV5-4; CDR3aa: CASSPVGREREQYF; CDR3nt: TGTGCCAGCAGCCCGGTGGGGCGGGAGCGCGAGCAGTACTTC
abundance: NA; j_gene: TRBJ2-2; d_gene: NA; v_gene: TRBV30; CDR3aa: CAWSRGQGNGELFF; CDR3nt: TGTGCCTGGAGTCGAGGGCAGGGGAACGGGGAGCTGTTTTTT
abundance: NA; j_gene: TRBJ2-1; d_gene: TRBD1; v_gene: TRBV2; CDR3aa: CASSDTNRGYNEQFF; CDR3nt: TGTGCCAGTAGTGACACCAACAGGGGCTACAATGAGCAGTTCTTC
abundance: NA; j_gene: TRBJ1-5; d_gene: NA; v_gene: TRBV6-5; CDR3aa: CASSYRTGNNQPQHF; CDR3nt: TGTGCCAGCAGTTACAGGACTGGTAATAATCAGCCCCAGCATTTT
abundance: NA; j_gene: TRBJ2-2; d_gene: NA; v_gene: TRBV7-9; CDR3aa: CSSSLASVTGELFF; CDR3nt: TGTTCCAGCAGCTTAGCGTCGGTCACCGGGGAGCTGTTTTTT
abundance: NA; j_gene: TRBJ2-7; d_gene: TRBD2; v_gene: TRBV18; CDR3aa: CASSPLLTGTSGSYEQYF; CDR3nt: TGTGCCAGCTCACCATTACTAACCGGGACTAGTGGCTCCTACGAGCAGTACTTC
abundance: NA; j_gene: TRBJ2-3; d_gene: TRBD2; v_gene: TRBV4-1; CDR3aa: CASSQERLADSSTDTQYF; CDR3nt: TGCGCCAGCAGCCAAGAGAGACTAGCGGACTCTAGCACAGATACGCAGTATTTT
abundance: once; j_gene: TRBJ2-1; d_gene: NA; v_gene: TRBV29-1; CDR3aa: CSVVVAGTYNEQFF; CDR3nt: TGCAGCGTTGTAGTGGCGGGTACCTACAATGAGCAGTTCTTC
abundance: NA; j_gene: TRBJ2-7; d_gene: NA; v_gene: TRBV4-3; CDR3aa: CASSQVRTEAYEQYF; CDR3nt: TGCGCCAGCAGCCAAGTTAGGACAGAAGCCTACGAGCAGTACTTC